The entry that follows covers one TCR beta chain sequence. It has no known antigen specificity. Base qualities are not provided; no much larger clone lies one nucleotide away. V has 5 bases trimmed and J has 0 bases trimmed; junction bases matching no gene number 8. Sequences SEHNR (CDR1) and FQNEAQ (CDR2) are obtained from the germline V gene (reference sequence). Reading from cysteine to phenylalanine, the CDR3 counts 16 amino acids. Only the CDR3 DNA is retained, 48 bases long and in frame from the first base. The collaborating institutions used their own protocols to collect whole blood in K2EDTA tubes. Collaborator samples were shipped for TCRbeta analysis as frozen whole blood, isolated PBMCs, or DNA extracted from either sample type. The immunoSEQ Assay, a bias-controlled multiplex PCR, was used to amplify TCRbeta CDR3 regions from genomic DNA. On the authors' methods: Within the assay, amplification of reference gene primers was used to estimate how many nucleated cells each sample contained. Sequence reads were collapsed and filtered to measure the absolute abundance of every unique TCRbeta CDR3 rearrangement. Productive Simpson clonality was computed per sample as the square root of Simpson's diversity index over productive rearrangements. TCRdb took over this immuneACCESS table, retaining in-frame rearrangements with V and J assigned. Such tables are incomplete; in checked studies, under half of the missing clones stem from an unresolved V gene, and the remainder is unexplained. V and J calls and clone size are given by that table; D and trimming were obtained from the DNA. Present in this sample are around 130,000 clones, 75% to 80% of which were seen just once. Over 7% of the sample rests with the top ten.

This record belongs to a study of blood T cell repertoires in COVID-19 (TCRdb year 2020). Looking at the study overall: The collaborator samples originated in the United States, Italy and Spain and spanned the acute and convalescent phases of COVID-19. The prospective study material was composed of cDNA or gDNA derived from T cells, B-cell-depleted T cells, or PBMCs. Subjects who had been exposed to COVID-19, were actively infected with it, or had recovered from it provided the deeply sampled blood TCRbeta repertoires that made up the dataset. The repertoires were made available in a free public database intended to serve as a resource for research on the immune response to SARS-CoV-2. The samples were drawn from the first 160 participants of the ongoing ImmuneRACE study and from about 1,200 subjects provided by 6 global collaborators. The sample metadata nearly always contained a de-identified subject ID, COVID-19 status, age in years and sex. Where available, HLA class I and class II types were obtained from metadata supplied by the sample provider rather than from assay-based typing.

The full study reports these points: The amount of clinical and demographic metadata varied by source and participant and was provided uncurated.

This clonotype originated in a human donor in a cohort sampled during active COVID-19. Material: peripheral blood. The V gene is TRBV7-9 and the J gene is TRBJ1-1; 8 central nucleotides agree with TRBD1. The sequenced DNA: TGTGCCAGCAGCCGCGGACAGGGACTGATGAACACTGAAGCTTTCTTT. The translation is CASSRGQGLMNTEAFF.